This record looks at one T cell receptor (beta chain) sequence and its context. Antigen unknown. Assay: immunoSEQ multiplex PCR; the TCRdb copy retains only in-frame clones and omits some. The table has approximately 47,000 clones, roughly 81% seen once; the top ten hold about 7.7%. The sample originates from a study of OX40 agonist ivuxolimab in advanced cancers. Germline V gives CDR1 DFQATT, CDR2 SNEGSKA (reference sequence). V was clipped by 6 bases and J by 2 bases, with 7 bases between them. The CDR3 sequence is 11 residues long. The study, taken as a whole, reports: Expanded clones belonging to CD8+ T cells outnumbered, on average, those of CD4+.

The sequence derives from an adult with an advanced solid tumor such as melanoma, head and neck, liver or kidney cancer. The chain carries TRBV20-1 and TRBJ1-2, with TRBD1 as a possible D gene (5 bases). Sequenced material: CD4+ or CD8+ T cells sorted from blood, taken in a trial of the OX40 agonist ivuxolimab. The CDR3 loop reads CSAEGNYGYTF. The CDR3 DNA follows: TGCAGTGCGGAGGGGAACTATGGCTACACCTTC.